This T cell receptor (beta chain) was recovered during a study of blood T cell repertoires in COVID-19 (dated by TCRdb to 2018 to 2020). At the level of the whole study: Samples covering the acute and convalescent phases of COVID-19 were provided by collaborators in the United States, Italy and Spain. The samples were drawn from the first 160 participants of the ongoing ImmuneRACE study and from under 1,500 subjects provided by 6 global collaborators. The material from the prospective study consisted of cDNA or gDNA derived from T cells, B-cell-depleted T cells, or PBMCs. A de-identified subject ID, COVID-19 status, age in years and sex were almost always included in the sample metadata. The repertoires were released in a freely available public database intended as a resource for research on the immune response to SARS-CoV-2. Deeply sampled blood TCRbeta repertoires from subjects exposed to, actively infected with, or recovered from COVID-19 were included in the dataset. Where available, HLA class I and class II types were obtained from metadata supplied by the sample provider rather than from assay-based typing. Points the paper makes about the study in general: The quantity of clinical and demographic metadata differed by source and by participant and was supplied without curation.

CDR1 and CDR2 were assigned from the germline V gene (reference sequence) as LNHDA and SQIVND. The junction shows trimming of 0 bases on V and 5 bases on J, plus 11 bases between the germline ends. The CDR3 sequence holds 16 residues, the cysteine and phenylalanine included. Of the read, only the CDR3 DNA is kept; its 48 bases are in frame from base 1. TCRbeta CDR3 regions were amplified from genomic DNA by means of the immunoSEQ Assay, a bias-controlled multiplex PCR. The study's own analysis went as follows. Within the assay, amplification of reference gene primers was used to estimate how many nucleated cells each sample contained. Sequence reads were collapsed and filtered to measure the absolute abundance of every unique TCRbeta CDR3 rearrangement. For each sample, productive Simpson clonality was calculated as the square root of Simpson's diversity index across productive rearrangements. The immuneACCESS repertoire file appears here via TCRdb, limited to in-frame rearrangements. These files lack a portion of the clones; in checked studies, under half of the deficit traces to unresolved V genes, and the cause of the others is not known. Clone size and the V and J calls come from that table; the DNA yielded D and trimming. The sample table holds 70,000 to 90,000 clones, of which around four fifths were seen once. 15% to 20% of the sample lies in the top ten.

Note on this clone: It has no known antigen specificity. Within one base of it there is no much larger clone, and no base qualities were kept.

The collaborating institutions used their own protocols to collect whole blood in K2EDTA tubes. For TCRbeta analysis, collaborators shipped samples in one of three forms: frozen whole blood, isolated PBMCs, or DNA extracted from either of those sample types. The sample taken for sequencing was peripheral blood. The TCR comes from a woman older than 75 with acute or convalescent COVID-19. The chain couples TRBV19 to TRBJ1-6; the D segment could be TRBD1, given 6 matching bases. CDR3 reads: CASSIDLDSDNSPLHF. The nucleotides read TGTGCCAGTAGTATAGATCTGGACAGCGATAATTCACCCCTCCACTTT.